This TCR beta chain is drawn from a study of cytomegalovirus exposure and HLA in healthy donors. The V and J ends lost 6 bases and 4 bases respectively, with 18 bases between them. CDR3 length: 15 amino acids. The germline CDR1 and CDR2 sequences are KGHSH and LQKENI. There were likely unrecorded immune exposures, though donors were nominally healthy when sampled. Use of 60 Vbeta and 13 Jbeta primers characterized the PCR. Assay: immunoSEQ multiplex PCR; the TCRdb copy retains only in-frame clones and omits some. This listing includes some 120,000 clones. The study's findings and limits: In presence/absence analyses, roughly uniform sequencing depth across donors was assumed. It emerged from a later analysis that several of the most significant clusters appeared to be linked to common viral pathogens.

A remark on this clone: Antigen unknown.

The sequenced sample consisted of PBMCs. The chain has TRBV18 and TRBJ1-1; TRBD1 might be the D (5 bases). The source is a man under 40 in good health and CMV-seronegative. Here the CDR3 reads CASSPLTAAVTEAFF. The CDR3, as DNA: TGTGCCAGCTCCCCCTTGACAGCTGCGGTCACTGAAGCTTTCTTT.